Listed below are T cell receptor beta chains from one sample, sequenced in a study of blood T cell repertoires in COVID-19. Only in-frame clones appear in the TCRdb table, and some are missing; sequencing was by immunoSEQ multiplex PCR. Among about 330,000 clones listed, roughly 90% were seen once. The sample consisted of peripheral blood. The receptors were sampled from a woman aged 45-65 years with active or convalescent COVID-19. Both conserved end residues are part of each CDR3. The D gene is left open where the match is weak. Expanded clones get a size class; other rows say once, few or many, or leave the size out.

DNA | CDR3 | D | J | V | size
TGTGCCAGCAAGCCCGAACAGGGATTGGCCCTCGGCGGCTACACCTTC | CASKPEQGLALGGYTF | NA | TRBJ1-2 | TRBV2 | NA
TGTGCCAGCAGCCAAGAGGCGGACAGGTCCCGTGGCTACACCTTC | CASSQEADRSRGYTF | TRBD1 | TRBJ1-2 | TRBV4-2 | NA
TGTGCCAGCAGCTTGGGGCAGCCGAACACCGGGGAGCTGTTTTTT | CASSLGQPNTGELFF | NA | TRBJ2-2 | TRBV11-2 | NA
TGCGCCAGCAGCCAAACGACAGGAAACTATGGCTACACCTTC | CASSQTTGNYGYTF | NA | TRBJ1-2 | TRBV4-3 | NA
TGTGCCAGCAGCTCCCCGAACAGGCTTAACTATGGCTACACCTTC | CASSSPNRLNYGYTF | NA | TRBJ1-2 | TRBV7-9 | once
TGTGCCAGCAGCGTAGATCTGGCGGGGGGCAGAGAGACCCAGTACTTC | CASSVDLAGGRETQYF | TRBD2 | TRBJ2-5 | TRBV9 | NA
TGCGCCAGCAGCCAAGCGGTAACTACAGGGGGCGGTGGCTACACCTTC | CASSQAVTTGGGGYTF | TRBD1 | TRBJ1-2 | TRBV4-1 | NA
TGTGCCAGCACTGTCGGTAGCGGGGCCTACGAGCAGTACTTC | CASTVGSGAYEQYF | TRBD2 | TRBJ2-7 | TRBV13 | NA
TGCGCCAGCAGCTTGCCCGGGACTAGCGGGATGGGTGAGCAGTTCTTC | CASSLPGTSGMGEQFF | TRBD2 | TRBJ2-1 | TRBV5-1 | NA
TGTGCCAGCAGCCGAAATACCGGGACAGGGGCGTACCAAGAGACCCAGTACTTC | CASSRNTGTGAYQETQYF | TRBD1 | TRBJ2-5 | TRBV3-1/TRBV3-2 | NA
TGCGCCAGCAGCCAGGTACAGGGGTCTACCTACGAGCAGTACTTC | CASSQVQGSTYEQYF | TRBD1 | TRBJ2-7 | TRBV4-1 | NA
TGTGCCAGCAGCCCTACCCTAAAAAGGAGCACCGGGGAGCTGTTTTTT | CASSPTLKRSTGELFF | NA | TRBJ2-2 | TRBV4-2 | NA
TGTGCCAGTAGTATAGGATGTCAGGACAAGGGGGGGGCTCCACCCTACGAGCAGTACTTC | CASSIGCQDKGGAPPYEQYF | NA | TRBJ2-7 | TRBV19 | once
TGCGCCAGCAGCCAAGAGAGACCAGGGTACCCTTCACCCCTCCACTTT | CASSQERPGYPSPLHF | NA | TRBJ1-6 | TRBV4-3 | NA
TGTGCCAGCAGCTCTCAGACAGGGGGCACTGAAGCTTTCTTT | CASSSQTGGTEAFF | TRBD1 | TRBJ1-1 | TRBV7-9 | NA